This T cell receptor (beta chain) was observed in a study of blood T cell repertoires in COVID-19. Per the authors' pipeline: Amplified reference gene primers provided the basis for estimating nucleated cell counts. Using immunoSEQ multiplex PCR, the repertoire was profiled, and TCRdb retains in-frame clones only, with some absent. That table supplies the V and J calls and clone size; D and trimming were determined from the DNA. The sample includes 60,000 to 70,000 clones, about 86% seen only once; the top ten take 1.4% to 1.5%. Germline V gives CDR1 SNHLY, CDR2 FYNNEI. This CDR3 region has 16 residues. The V segment lost 4 bases and the J segment 0 bases; nucleotides outside the gene matches: 5.

The sample was peripheral blood. This clonotype was sampled from a woman aged 55-75 years with acute or convalescent COVID-19. The chain employs TRBV2 and TRBJ1-3, with 8 nucleotides matching TRBD1. The CDR3, as DNA: TGTGCCAGCAGTGTACAGGGACAGGTCTCTGGAAACACCATATATTTT. Encoded protein: CASSVQGQVSGNTIYF.